What follows are 15 T cell receptor beta chains derived from one specimen sequenced in a study of cytomegalovirus exposure and HLA in healthy donors. Primers included in the PCR were 60 Vbeta and 13 Jbeta primers. TCRdb keeps only in-frame clones here, not all; method: immunoSEQ multiplex PCR. Found here are about 180,000 clones, around 80% of them singletons; the top ten hold around 1.6%. Sequencing was performed on PBMCs. The source is a man in his late teens or twenties in good health and CMV-seronegative.

The V call is TRBV6-1, the J call TRBJ2-7; D possibly corresponds to TRBD2 (6 bases). The CDR3 has 15 amino acids. V gave up 10 bases and J gave up 1 base, with 20 bases separating them. Germline V lookup: CDR1 MNHNS, CDR2 SASEGT. The CDR3 spells CATRRDFGSSYEQYF. Here the CDR3 DNA reads TGTGCCACCAGGAGAGATTTCGGGAGTTCCTACGAGCAGTACTTC.

A word on this clone: A junction end diverges from the germline sequence, so it may reflect a read error. The chain recombines TRBV11-2 with TRBJ1-6; D perhaps matches TRBD1 (6 bases). The germline V gene encodes CDR1 SGHAT and CDR2 FQNNGV. The CDR3 consists of 16 residues. DNA for the CDR3: TGTGTCAGCAGCTTACAGCTGGGGGCTAGGAATTCACCCCTCCACTTT. Translating gives CVSSLQLGARNSPLHF. Based on the CDR3 plus reference TRBV11-2 and TRBJ1-6, the full variable domain is EAGVAQSPRYKIIEKRQSVAFWCNPISGHATLYWYQQILGQGPKLLIQFQNNGVVDDSQLPKDRFSAERLKGVDSTLKIQPAKLEDSAVYLCVSSLQLGARNSPLHFGNGTRLTVT.

This chain uses TRBV5-1 with TRBJ2-5; 8 bases match TRBD1. V shed 0 bases and J 2 bases; nucleotides not matched to a gene: 6. Germline CDR1 SGHRS, CDR2 YFSETQ. The CDR3 sequence is 16 residues long. CDR3 protein: CASSLGQGIGQETQYF. The CDR3 DNA reads TGCGCCAGCAGCTTGGGACAGGGGATAGGACAAGAGACCCAGTACTTC.

The chain combines TRBV6-6 with TRBJ1-1, with TRBD1 matching 8 bases. J lost 5 bases, V lost 7 bases, and 15 bases had no gene match. The CDR3 is 16 amino acids. Germline CDR1 MNHNY, CDR2 SVGAGI (reference sequence). CDR3 coding DNA: TGTGCCAGCACCCCTCGTGGGCAGGGGGCAAGAACTGAAGCTTTCTTT. As protein: CASTPRGQGARTEAFF.

This chain links TRBV4-1 with TRBJ1-6, with D possibly TRBD1 on 6 matching bases. From germline, CDR1 is MGHRA and CDR2 YSYEKL. V was shortened by 0 bases and J by 4 bases, with 10 bases between the two germline ends. CDR3 length: 16 residues. CDR3 loop: CASSQEWTEYNSPLHF. The DNA for the CDR3 is TGCGCCAGCAGCCAAGAGTGGACAGAGTATAATTCACCCCTCCACTTT.

V and J are TRBV7-3 and TRBJ2-5, with 9 bases aligning to TRBD1. The CDR3 consists of 13 residues. The germline gives CDR1 SGHTA, CDR2 FQGTGA. Trimming at V came to 4 bases and at J to 4 bases, leaving 1 base not matched to a gene. The CDR3 reads CASSSDRGETQYF. The CDR3 DNA is TGTGCCAGCAGCTCGGACAGGGGAGAGACCCAGTACTTC.

The chain joins TRBV10-2 to TRBJ1-5; 12 bases match TRBD1. The germline V gene encodes CDR1 WSHSY and CDR2 SAAADI. The CDR3 runs to 16 residues. V was clipped by 8 bases and J by 6 bases; unmatched bases: 11. This CDR3 reads CASCRDRGHVGQPQHF. The CDR3 DNA sequence: TGCGCCAGCTGCCGGGACAGGGGGCATGTGGGTCAGCCCCAGCATTTT.

The V and J genes are TRBV7-9 and TRBJ2-7; 7 bases align to TRBD1. With V trimmed by 5 bases and J by 3 bases, 16 bases remained unmatched. Germline CDR1 SEHNR, CDR2 FQNEAQ (reference sequence). This CDR3 spans 17 amino acids. In nucleotides, the CDR3 is TGTGCCAGCAGCCAACACCAACGCGGACAGGCCCACTACGAGCAGTACTTC. Encoded protein: CASSQHQRGQAHYEQYF.

The chain recombines TRBV6-5 with TRBJ2-5; D remains ambiguous. The J call may be faulty, since TRBJ2-7 better matches the DNA end. Germline lookup yields CDR1 MNHEY and CDR2 SVGAGI. The CDR3 runs to 13 residues. CDR3 sequence: CASSYGDGYEQYF. The DNA of the CDR3 is TGTGCCAGCAGTTACGGAGACGGCTACGAGCAGTACTTC.

The genes are TRBV7-2 and TRBJ1-1; tentatively, D is TRBD1 (5 bases). The germline V gene encodes CDR1 SGHTA and CDR2 FQGNSA. The CDR3 totals 17 residues. The V end lost 1 base, the J end lost 4 bases, and 19 bases lay between the germline ends. As DNA, the CDR3 is TGTGCCAGCAGCTTAGGGGGCCGGGGGATGTTCGGCACTGAAGCTTTCTTT. Translated: CASSLGGRGMFGTEAFF.

The V and J genes are TRBV19 and TRBJ1-2; no clear D gene. This CDR3 spans 14 amino acids. V shed 6 bases and J shed 7 bases, with 18 bases lying between them. Germline values: CDR1 LNHDA, CDR2 SQIVND (reference sequence). CDR3 loop: CASREGGVTSGYTF. DNA of the CDR3: TGTGCCAGTAGAGAGGGTGGGGTGACAAGTGGCTACACCTTC.

This clone was detected only a few times. This chain joins TRBV28 and TRBJ1-2; 8 bases are shared with TRBD1. V dropped 6 bases and J dropped 8; count of bases not matched to a gene: 11. The CDR3 consists of 14 residues. Per germline, CDR1 MDHEN and CDR2 SYDVKM. The CDR3: CASRSGTGEAGYTF. The CDR3 DNA reads as TGTGCCAGCAGATCCGGGACAGGTGAAGCGGGCTACACCTTC.

The rearrangement joins TRBV5-8 to TRBJ1-1; the D gene is possibly TRBD1 (6 bases). The CDR3 sequence is 15 residues long. With 2 bases removed from V and 5 bases from J, the gap between germline ends came to 16 bases. In germline, CDR1 is SGHTS, CDR2 YDEGEE. The CDR3: CASSFPGRGGTEAFF. In nucleotides, the CDR3 is TGTGCCAGCAGCTTTCCGGGAAGGGGGGGAACTGAAGCTTTCTTT. Full variable domain (missing parts from reference TRBV5-8 and TRBJ1-1): EAGVTQSPTHLIKTRGQQATLRCSPISGHTSVYWYQQALGLGLQFLLWYDEGEERNRGNFPPRFSGRQFPNYSSELNVNALELEDSALYLCASSFPGRGGTEAFFGQGTRLTVV.

This clone was counted a few times. The chain has TRBV28 and TRBJ2-7; no definite D call. Trimming left V 7 bases short and J 2 bases short, with 12 bases between. CDR1 is MDHEN and CDR2 is SYDVKM in the germline V gene. The CDR3 runs 13 residues. The CDR3 reads CASTSPLAYEQYF. The CDR3 DNA is TGTGCCAGCACCTCTCCCTTAGCCTACGAGCAGTACTTC. The full variable domain, in which reference TRBV28 and TRBJ2-7 provide the parts outside the CDR3, is DVKVTQSSRYLVKRTGEKVFLECVQDMDHENMFWYRQDPGLGLRLIYFSYDVKMKEKGDIPEGYSVSREKKERFSLILESASTNQTSMYLCASTSPLAYEQYFGPGTRLTVT.

The chain combines TRBV11-2 with TRBJ1-2; TRBD1 agrees at 8 bases. The CDR3 is 16 amino acids. Germline V gene lookup returns CDR1 SGHAT and CDR2 FQNNGV. Trimming cost V 4 bases and J 2 bases; bases outside gene matches: 9. In DNA form, the CDR3 reads TGTGCCAGCAGCTCCCGGAACAGGGACAGGAACTATGGCTACACCTTC. Translating gives CASSSRNRDRNYGYTF. The full variable domain, in which reference TRBV11-2 and TRBJ1-2 provide the parts outside the CDR3, is EAGVAQSPRYKIIEKRQSVAFWCNPISGHATLYWYQQILGQGPKLLIQFQNNGVVDDSQLPKDRFSAERLKGVDSTLKIQPAKLEDSAVYLCASSSRNRDRNYGYTFGSGTRLTVV.